These T cell receptor beta chains were read from a single sample in a study of shared clonotypes between healthy human individuals. The data were produced by immunoSEQ multiplex PCR, yet TCRdb's version contains in-frame clones alone and is incomplete. The sample records around 2.3 million clones, approximately 96% being singletons. The sample taken for sequencing was naive CD4+ T cells sorted from blood. All receptors come from a man aged 18 to 30 in good health. Each CDR3 is given with its conserved first and last residue. The D gene is left open where the match is weak. Size values are once, few and many counts, or a class for expanded clones, and some rows have none.

.,TRBJ2-1,TRBV6-1,.,TGTGCCAGCAGTGAAGCGTGGACCGTCAATGAGCAGTTCTTC,CASSEAWTVNEQFF
once,TRBJ2-3,TRBV5-1,.,TGCGCCAGCAGCCGAGGAACAGGATGGGAAGATACGCAGTATTTT,CASSRGTGWEDTQYF
.,TRBJ1-3,TRBV25-1,TRBD1,TGTGCCAGCAGTTTGGGACAGGCGTTCTCTGGAAACACCATATATTTT,CASSLGQAFSGNTIYF
.,TRBJ1-2,TRBV6-5,TRBD1,TGTGCCAGCAGTTACATAGGACAGGAGGGAGGCTACACCTTC,CASSYIGQEGGYTF
.,TRBJ2-5,TRBV7-9,TRBD2,TGTGCCAGCAGCTTAGCTAGCGGGGGGCGCCAAGAGACCCAGTACTTC,CASSLASGGRQETQYF
.,TRBJ2-3,TRBV11-2,.,TGTGCCAGCAGCTTAGGTCAGGCGGGAGATACGCAGTATTTT,CASSLGQAGDTQYF
.,TRBJ2-2,TRBV6-5,.,TGTGCCAGCAGTTACTCGGGCGGGACTCCCACCGGGGAGCTGTTTTTT,CASSYSGGTPTGELFF
.,TRBJ2-2,TRBV11-2,TRBD1,TGTGCCAGCAGCTTAGGGACAGGGGGTAACACCGGGGAGCTGTTTTTT,CASSLGTGGNTGELFF
.,TRBJ1-1,TRBV6-5,.,TGTGCCAGCAGACGGGCGCAGGGCACTGAAGCTTTCTTT,CASRRAQGTEAFF
.,TRBJ1-6,TRBV19,.,TGTGCCAGCCGACCGGGACCGCCAGATTCACCCCTCCACTTT,CASRPGPPDSPLHF
.,TRBJ1-3,TRBV28,.,TGTGCCAGCAGTTTAACGGGAAACACCATATATTTT,CASSLTGNTIYF
.,TRBJ2-7,TRBV21-1,.,TGTGCCAGACAAGGACTGGGATTCTACGAGCAGTACTTC,CARQGLGFYEQYF
.,TRBJ2-2,TRBV2,.,TGTGCCAGCCCTCCGGGGCGCACCGGGGAGCTGTTTTTT,CASPPGRTGELFF
.,TRBJ1-2,TRBV7-6,.,TGTGCCAGCAGCTTTAAAGGGGCTATTGGCTACACCTTC,CASSFKGAIGYTF
.,TRBJ2-2,TRBV5-4,.,TGTGCCAGCAGCTTGGACATCTCGAACACCGGGGAGCTGTTTTTT,CASSLDISNTGELFF
.,TRBJ2-5,TRBV7-2,.,TGTGCCAGCAGCTTAGCCAGAACGCCCCAAGAGACCCAGTACTTC,CASSLARTPQETQYF